The 6 T cell receptor beta chains given below trace back to one sample, sequenced in a study of blood T cell repertoires in COVID-19. TCRdb keeps only in-frame clones here, not all; method: immunoSEQ multiplex PCR. The profile shows 35,000 to 55,000 clones, around 86% of them singletons. Material: peripheral blood. All receptors derive from a human donor in a cohort sampled during active COVID-19.

The J gene is TRBJ1-1, the V gene TRBV29-1; 7 nucleotides match TRBD1. The CDR3 is 14 amino acids. Trimming cost V 3 bases and J 3 bases; bases outside gene matches: 7. Germline V lookup: CDR1 SQVTM, CDR2 ANQGSEA. The CDR3 bases are TGCAGCGTTGAGTTGGACAGGTCGCACACTGAAGCTTTCTTT. It yields the protein CSVELDRSHTEAFF.

The V gene is TRBV28, the J gene TRBJ1-3; possible D gene TRBD1, 5 bases. The CDR3 runs 14 residues. Looked up from germline, CDR1 is MDHEN and CDR2 is SYDVKM. Trimming shortened V by 8 bases and J by 2 bases, and 13 bases separated the two germline ends. CDR3 sequence (DNA): TGTGCCAGCCATAAAGGGGTTGCTGGAAACACCATATATTTT. Translated, it gives CASHKGVAGNTIYF.

The chain is built from TRBV7-8 and TRBJ2-1, with D unclear. Germline V gene lookup returns CDR1 SGHVS and CDR2 FQNEAQ. V was clipped by 4 bases and J by 0 bases, with 7 bases between them. The CDR3 is made up of 14 amino acids. The CDR3 bases are TGTGCCAGCAGCTCCGAGTACTCCTACAATGAGCAGTTCTTC. Its protein is CASSSEYSYNEQFF.

The chain links TRBV19 to TRBJ2-1, with a possible D match to TRBD1 (6 bases). The CDR3 covers 14 residues. V gave up 5 bases and J gave up 9 bases, with 17 bases separating them. The germline CDR1 and CDR2 sequences are LNHDA and SQIVND (reference sequence). CDR3 loop: CASSSGQIMSEQFF. CDR3 DNA sequence: TGTGCCAGTAGTTCAGGACAGATCATGAGTGAGCAGTTCTTC.

This chain links TRBV6-2 or TRBV6-3 with TRBJ2-7; 8 nucleotides match TRBD1. V was clipped by 2 bases and J by 2 bases; unmatched bases: 2. The V gene's germline CDR1 is MNHEY and CDR2 SVGEGT. The CDR3 length is 14 residues. The CDR3 here is CASSYTGGPYEQYF. The CDR3 DNA follows: TGTGCCAGCAGTTACACAGGGGGGCCCTACGAGCAGTACTTC.

The chain employs TRBV2 and TRBJ2-1; TRBD2 matches at 12 bases. Germline assignment: CDR1 SNHLY and CDR2 FYNNEI. The CDR3 sequence is 15 residues long. Trimming at V came to 1 base and at J to 6 bases, leaving 1 base not matched to a gene. CDR3 bases: TGTGCCAGCAGTGAAGGGGGACTAGCGGGCAATGAGCAGTTCTTC. Its protein is CASSEGGLAGNEQFF.